Listed below are T cell receptor beta chains from one sample, sequenced in a study of cytomegalovirus exposure and HLA in healthy donors. Libraries were prepared by immunoSEQ multiplex PCR; TCRdb keeps only in-frame clonotypes and omits some of them. The profile shows 160,000 or so clones, about 86% of them singletons. Material for sequencing was PBMCs. The origin of the receptors is a woman in her thirties in good health and CMV-seronegative. CDR3s include the opening cysteine and the closing phenylalanine or tryptophan. The order of the fields is V gene, clone size, D gene, J gene, CDR3 DNA, CDR3 protein. A D gene is named only where the DNA matches it firmly. The size of a clone is reported for some rows only, either as once, few or many, or as a class for expanded clones.

>TRBV4-3|-|TRBD2|TRBJ2-3
TGCGCCAGCAGCCAAGGCCTAGCGGCCCAAAGCACAGATACGCAGTATTTT
CASSQGLAAQSTDTQYF
>TRBV6-1|few|TRBD1|TRBJ2-7
TGTGCCAGCAGTGAAGAGGAAGGGACAGCCTACGAGCAGTACTTC
CASSEEEGTAYEQYF
>TRBV5-5|-|-|TRBJ1-6
TGTGCCAGCAGCTCAGGGACTGGGAATTCACCCCTCCACTTT
CASSSGTGNSPLHF
>TRBV9|-|TRBD1|TRBJ2-1
TGTGCCAGCAGCGTTGGGACAGGGGGAGGTGAGCAGTTCTTC
CASSVGTGGGEQFF
>TRBV4-1|-|-|TRBJ2-2
TGCGCCAGCAGCCAGAACCGGGACACCGGGGAGCTGTTTTTT
CASSQNRDTGELFF
>TRBV11-2|-|TRBD1|TRBJ1-5
TGTGCCAGCAGCTGGGGACAGGGCCACAATCAGCCCCAGCATTTT
CASSWGQGHNQPQHF
>TRBV5-1|few|TRBD1|TRBJ2-5
TGCGCCAGCAGCTTCGGGACAGTCCAAGAGACCCAGTACTTC
CASSFGTVQETQYF
>TRBV9|once|-|TRBJ1-4
TGTGCCAGCAGCGGGCCCGAGGGCGCTAATGAAAAACTGTTTTTT
CASSGPEGANEKLFF
>TRBV5-1|once|TRBD1|TRBJ2-7
TGCGCCAGCAGCATGGTGGACAGGTACGAGCAGTACTTC
CASSMVDRYEQYF
>TRBV19|-|TRBD1|TRBJ1-2
TGTGCCAGTAGCTCCCTCCGAGACAGGGCCCACTATGGCTACACCTTC
CASSSLRDRAHYGYTF
>TRBV11-2|once|-|TRBJ1-2
TGTGCCAGCAGCTTAGAGGGTCAGGTCCGCTATGGCTACACCTTC
CASSLEGQVRYGYTF
>TRBV7-6|-|TRBD2|TRBJ2-7
TGTGCCAGCAGCTTGACTAGCGGTTCCTACGAGCAGTACTTC
CASSLTSGSYEQYF
>TRBV13|-|TRBD2|TRBJ2-3
TGTGCCAGCAGCTCCCCCGGAAGGACTAGCGGGCTCCCTGTCCCCGAAGATACGCAGTATTTT
CASSSPGRTSGLPVPEDTQYF
>TRBV5-1|few|TRBD1|TRBJ1-1
TGCGCCAGCAGGCCCGGGACAGCCAACACTGAAGCTTTCTTT
CASRPGTANTEAFF
>TRBV6-5|once|TRBD2|TRBJ2-7
TGTGCCAGCAGCCGCTCAAGCGGGAACGAGCAGTACTTC
CASSRSSGNEQYF
>TRBV5-4|-|-|TRBJ2-3
TGTGCCAGCAGCTTGGGCTGGCGGGGTGGGGATACGCAGTATTTT
CASSLGWRGGDTQYF
>TRBV2|-|TRBD1|TRBJ2-7
TGTGCCAGCAGCGATGACAGGGGTTACTACGAGCAGTACTTC
CASSDDRGYYEQYF
>TRBV9|-|TRBD1|TRBJ2-3
TGTGCCAGCAGCTGGAGTTGGACAGGGGCCTCGGATACGCAGTATTTT
CASSWSWTGASDTQYF